This T cell receptor (beta chain) was retrieved from a study of beta chain features in type 1 diabetes. Study context: Taken together, all samples contributed fewer than 110 million examined sorted cells.

Study findings and constraints: For patients and controls alike, PCR might favor shorter templates to the same degree. Shortening of TCRB CDR3s, moderate but significant, appeared in all four CD4+ subsets of Type 1 diabetes patients.

Populations obtained by sorting all exceeded 95% purity. Expressed TCRB transcripts were sequenced because the isolated RNA had all been reverse transcribed beforehand. Each sample of naive, central memory or regulatory T cells had, on average, about 3.57 million reads. Sequencing used immunoSEQ multiplex PCR; TCRdb keeps in-frame clones, though not all of them. Counted here are 120,000 or so clones, 15% to 20% occurring once; the ten biggest clones make up approximately 2.3%. This clone was picked up a small number of times. What it binds is not known. This CDR3 region has 12 residues. Per germline, CDR1 SGHRS and CDR2 YFSETQ. Trimming cost V 5 bases and J 6 bases, with 6 bases left between them.

Material: central memory CD4+ T cells from blood. The clonotype comes from a man younger than 40 with type 1 diabetes. The chain uses TRBV5-1 and TRBJ1-6; D gene ambiguous. CDR3 in amino acids: CASSHFNSPLHF. The DNA of the CDR3 is TGCGCCAGCAGTCACTTTAATTCACCCCTCCACTTT. The full variable domain, in which reference TRBV5-1 and TRBJ1-6 provide the parts outside the CDR3, is KAGVTQTPRYLIKTRGQQVTLSCSPISGHRSVSWYQQTPGQGLQFLFEYFSETQRNKGNFPGRFSGRQFSNSRSEMNVSTLELGDSALYLCASSHFNSPLHFGNGTRLTVT.